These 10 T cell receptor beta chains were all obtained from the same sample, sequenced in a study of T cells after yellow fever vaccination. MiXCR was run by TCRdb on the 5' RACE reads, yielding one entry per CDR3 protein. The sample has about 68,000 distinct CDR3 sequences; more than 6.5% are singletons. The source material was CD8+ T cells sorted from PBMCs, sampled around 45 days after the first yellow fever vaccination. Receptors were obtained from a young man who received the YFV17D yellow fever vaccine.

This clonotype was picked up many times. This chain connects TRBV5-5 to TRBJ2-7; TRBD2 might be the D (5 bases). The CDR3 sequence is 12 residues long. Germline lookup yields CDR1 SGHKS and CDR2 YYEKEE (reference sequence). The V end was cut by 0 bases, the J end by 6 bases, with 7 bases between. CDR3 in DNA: TGTGCCAGCAGCTTGGGTGGAGGCGAGCAGTACTTC. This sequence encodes CASSLGGGEQYF.

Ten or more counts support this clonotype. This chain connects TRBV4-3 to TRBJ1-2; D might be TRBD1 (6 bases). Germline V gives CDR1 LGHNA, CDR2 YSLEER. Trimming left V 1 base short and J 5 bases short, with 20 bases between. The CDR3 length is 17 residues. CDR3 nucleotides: TGCGCCAGCAGCCAAGTTGATGAGAGGGGGGGCACATATGGCTACACCTTC. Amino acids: CASSQVDERGGTYGYTF.

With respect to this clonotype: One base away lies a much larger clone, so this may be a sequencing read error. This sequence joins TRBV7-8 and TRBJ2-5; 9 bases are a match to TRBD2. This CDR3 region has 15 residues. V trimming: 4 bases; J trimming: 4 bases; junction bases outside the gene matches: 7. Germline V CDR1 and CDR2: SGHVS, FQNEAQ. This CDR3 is CASSSGPAGGETQYF. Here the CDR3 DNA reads TGTGCCAGCAGCTCGGGACCAGCGGGGGGAGAGACCCAGTACTTC.

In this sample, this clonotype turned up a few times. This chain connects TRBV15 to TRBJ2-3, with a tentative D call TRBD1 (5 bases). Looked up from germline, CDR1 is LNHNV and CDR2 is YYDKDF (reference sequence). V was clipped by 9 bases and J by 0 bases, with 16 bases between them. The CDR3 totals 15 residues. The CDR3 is CATQRQTTSTDTQYF. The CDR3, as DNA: TGTGCCACTCAAAGACAGACCACTAGCACAGATACGCAGTATTTT.

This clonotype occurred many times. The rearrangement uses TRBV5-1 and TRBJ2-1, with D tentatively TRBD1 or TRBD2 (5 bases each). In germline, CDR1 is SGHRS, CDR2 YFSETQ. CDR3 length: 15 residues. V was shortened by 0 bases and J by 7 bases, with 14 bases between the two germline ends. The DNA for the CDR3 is TGCGCCAGCAGCTTGGACTGGGGGAGCCCAAATGAGCAGTTCTTC. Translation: CASSLDWGSPNEQFF.

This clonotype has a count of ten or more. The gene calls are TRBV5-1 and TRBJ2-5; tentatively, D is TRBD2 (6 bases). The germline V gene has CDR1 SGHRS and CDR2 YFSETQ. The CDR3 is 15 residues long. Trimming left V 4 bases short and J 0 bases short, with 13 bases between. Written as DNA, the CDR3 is TGCGCCAGCAGCCAGACTAGAAGGGACCAAGAGACCCAGTACTTC. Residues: CASSQTRRDQETQYF.

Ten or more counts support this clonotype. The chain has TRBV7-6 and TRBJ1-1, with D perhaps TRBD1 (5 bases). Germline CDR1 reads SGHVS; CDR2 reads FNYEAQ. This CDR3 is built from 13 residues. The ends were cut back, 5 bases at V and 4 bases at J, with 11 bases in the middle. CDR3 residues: CASSRTGSTEAFF. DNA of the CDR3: TGTGCCAGCAGCCGTACAGGCAGCACTGAAGCTTTCTTT.

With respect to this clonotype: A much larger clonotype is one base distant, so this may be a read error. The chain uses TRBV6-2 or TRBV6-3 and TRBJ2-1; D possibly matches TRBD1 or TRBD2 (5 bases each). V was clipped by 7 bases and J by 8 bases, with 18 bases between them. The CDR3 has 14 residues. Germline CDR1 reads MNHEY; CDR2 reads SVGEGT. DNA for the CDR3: TGTGCCAGCACTTCTTGGGGGAACTGTTATGAGCAGTTCTTC. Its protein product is CASTSWGNCYEQFF.

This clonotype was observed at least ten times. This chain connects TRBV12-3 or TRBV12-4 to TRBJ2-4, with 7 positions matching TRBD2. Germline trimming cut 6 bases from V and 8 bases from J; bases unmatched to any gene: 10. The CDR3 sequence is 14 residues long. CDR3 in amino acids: CASRSWGGMDIQYF. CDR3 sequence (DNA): TGTGCCAGCAGATCCTGGGGGGGGATGGACATTCAGTACTTC.

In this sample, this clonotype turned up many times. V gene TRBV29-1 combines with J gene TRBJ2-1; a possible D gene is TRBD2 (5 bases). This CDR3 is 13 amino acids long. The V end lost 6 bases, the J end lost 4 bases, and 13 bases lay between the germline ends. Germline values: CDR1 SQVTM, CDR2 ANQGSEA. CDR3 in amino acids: CSVKPGFYNEQFF. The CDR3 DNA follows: TGCAGCGTAAAACCGGGATTTTACAATGAGCAGTTCTTC.